The entry that follows covers one T cell receptor (beta chain) sequence. The data stem from a study of blood T cell repertoires in COVID-19. Contact with a PCR-confirmed or clinician-diagnosed COVID-19 case occurred within 2 weeks of entry. TCRdb keeps only in-frame clones here, not all; method: immunoSEQ multiplex PCR. The data hold approximately 300,000 clones, with 85% observed a single time. The CDR3 totals 15 residues. Sequenced input: PBMCs or T cells enriched from blood (not recorded which). The sequence derives from a woman younger than 45 who had been exposed to COVID-19. The V gene is TRBV21-1, the J gene TRBJ1-1; TRBD1, as called in the table, went unchecked against the DNA. TRBV21-1 is labeled a pseudogene. CDR3 loop: CASSNPGQGLAEAFF. The CDR3, as DNA: TGTGCCAGCAGCAATCCGGGACAGGGGCTGGCTGAAGCTTTCTTT.